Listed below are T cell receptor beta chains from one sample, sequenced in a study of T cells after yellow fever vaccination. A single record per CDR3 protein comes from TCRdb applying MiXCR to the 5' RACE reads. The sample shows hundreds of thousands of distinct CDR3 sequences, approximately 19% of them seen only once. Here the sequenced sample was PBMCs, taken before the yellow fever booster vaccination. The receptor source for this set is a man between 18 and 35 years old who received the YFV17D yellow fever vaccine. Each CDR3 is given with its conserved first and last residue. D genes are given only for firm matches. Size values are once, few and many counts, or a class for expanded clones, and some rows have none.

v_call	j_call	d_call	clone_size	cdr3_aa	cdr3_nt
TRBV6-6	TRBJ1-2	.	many	CASSYSGAGYGYTF	TGTGCCAGCAGTTACTCGGGGGCGGGCTATGGCTACACCTTC
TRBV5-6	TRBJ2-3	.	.	CASSLEVGTQYF	TGTGCCAGCAGCTTGGAGGTGGGGACGCAGTATTTT
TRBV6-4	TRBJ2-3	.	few	CASSDAGTDTQYF	TGTGCCAGCAGTGACGCCGGGACAGATACGCAGTATTTT
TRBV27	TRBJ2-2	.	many	CASSLPTGELFF	TGTGCCAGCAGTCTCCCTACCGGGGAGCTGTTTTTT
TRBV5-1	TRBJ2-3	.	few	CASSWGDGTDTQYF	TGCGCCAGCAGCTGGGGGGACGGCACAGATACGCAGTATTTT
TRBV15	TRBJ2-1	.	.	CATSSDGNEQFF	TGTGCCACCAGCAGTGACGGGAATGAGCAGTTCTTC
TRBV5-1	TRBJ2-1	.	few	CASSIYAGGEQFF	TGCGCCAGCAGCATCTACGCTGGGGGTGAGCAGTTCTTC
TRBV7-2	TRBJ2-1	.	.	CASSLWRAGEQFF	TGTGCCAGCAGCTTATGGCGGGCAGGTGAGCAGTTCTTC
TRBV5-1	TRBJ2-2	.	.	CASTDSGELFF	TGCGCCAGCACCGACAGCGGGGAGCTGTTTTTT
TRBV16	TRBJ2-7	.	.	CASSQRGPNYEQYF	TGTGCCAGCAGCCAGAGAGGACCCAACTACGAGCAGTACTTC
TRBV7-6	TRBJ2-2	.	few	CASSRQGLGYTGELFF	TGTGCCAGCAGTCGCCAGGGGTTGGGGTACACCGGGGAGCTGTTTTTT
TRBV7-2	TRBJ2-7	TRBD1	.	CASSSQGGRYEQYF	TGTGCCAGCAGCTCACAGGGGGGAAGGTACGAGCAGTACTTC
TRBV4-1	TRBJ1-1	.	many	CASSQAGLGAFF	TGCGCCAGCAGCCAAGCCGGGTTGGGGGCTTTCTTT
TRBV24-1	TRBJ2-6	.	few	CAIGQSGANVLTF	TGTGCCATCGGACAGTCTGGGGCCAACGTCCTGACTTTC
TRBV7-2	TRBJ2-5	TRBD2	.	CASSLAISGGTETQYF	TGTGCCAGCAGCTTAGCGATTAGCGGGGGTACAGAGACCCAGTACTTC
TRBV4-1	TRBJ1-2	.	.	CASSQSTRVRDGYTF	TGCGCCAGCAGCCAATCAACGAGGGTTCGGGATGGCTACACCTTC
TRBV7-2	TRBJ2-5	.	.	CASRKRGGEETQYF	TGTGCCAGCAGAAAGAGGGGGGGGGAAGAGACCCAGTACTTC
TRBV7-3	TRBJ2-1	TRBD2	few	CASSQSLAGGRNEQFF	TGTGCCAGCAGCCAATCCCTAGCGGGGGGGCGCAATGAGCAGTTCTTC
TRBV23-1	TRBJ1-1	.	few	CASSDCPLTGKMNTEAFF	TGCGCCAGCAGTGATTGTCCTCTTACAGGGAAAATGAACACTGAAGCTTTCTTT
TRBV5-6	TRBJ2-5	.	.	CASSSWGRDQETQYF	TGTGCCAGCAGCTCGTGGGGCAGGGACCAAGAGACCCAGTACTTC
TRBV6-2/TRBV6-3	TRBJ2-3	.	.	CASSYIIWGVGTDTQYF	TGTGCCAGCAGTTACATCATATGGGGTGTGGGCACAGATACGCAGTATTTT
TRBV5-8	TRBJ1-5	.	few	CASSFWTENQPQHF	TGTGCCAGCAGCTTTTGGACGGAAAATCAGCCCCAGCATTTT
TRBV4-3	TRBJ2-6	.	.	CASSQVVQGRGAGANVLTF	TGCGCCAGCAGCCAAGTTGTCCAGGGCAGAGGCGCTGGGGCCAACGTCCTGACTTTC
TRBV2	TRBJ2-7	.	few	CASLDPGYKNSYEQYF	TGTGCCAGCCTCGACCCCGGGTACAAGAACTCCTACGAGCAGTACTTC
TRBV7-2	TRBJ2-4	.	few	CASSLASRVNIQYF	TGTGCCAGCAGCTTGGCCAGTCGGGTAAACATTCAGTACTTC
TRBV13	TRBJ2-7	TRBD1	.	CASSLAGQGDEQYF	TGTGCCAGCAGCTTAGCGGGACAGGGGGACGAGCAGTACTTC
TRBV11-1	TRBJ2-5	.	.	CASSFGAAETQYF	TGTGCCAGCAGCTTCGGGGCAGCAGAGACCCAGTACTTC
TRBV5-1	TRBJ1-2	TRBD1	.	CASSSGQGARGYTF	TGCGCCAGCAGCTCCGGACAGGGGGCAAGGGGCTACACCTTC
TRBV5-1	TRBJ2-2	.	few	CASSGLQGSSGELFF	TGCGCCAGCAGCGGACTACAGGGGTCGAGCGGGGAGCTGTTTTTT
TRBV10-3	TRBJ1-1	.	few	CAISGGQGGTEAFF	TGTGCCATCAGTGGGGGGCAGGGAGGGACTGAAGCTTTCTTT
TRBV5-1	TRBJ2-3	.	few	CASSFDGPTDTQYF	TGCGCCAGCAGCTTTGACGGACCCACAGATACGCAGTATTTT
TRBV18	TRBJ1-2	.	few	CASSLTSVGEGYTF	TGTGCCAGCTCACTCACGAGCGTCGGCGAGGGCTACACCTTC
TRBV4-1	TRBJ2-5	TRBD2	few	CASSQDFSVAGGEETQYF	TGCGCCAGCAGCCAAGATTTCTCAGTAGCGGGGGGGGAAGAGACCCAGTACTTC
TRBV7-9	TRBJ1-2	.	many	CASSQTGNYGYTF	TGTGCCAGCAGCCAAACAGGGAACTATGGCTACACCTTC
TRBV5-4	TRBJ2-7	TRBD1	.	CASSLDYRGREQYF	TGTGCCAGCAGCTTAGACTACAGGGGGCGCGAGCAGTACTTC
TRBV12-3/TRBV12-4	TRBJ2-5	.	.	CASSQRLVQETQYF	TGTGCCAGCAGCCAACGACTAGTCCAGGAGACCCAGTACTTC
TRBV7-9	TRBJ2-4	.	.	CASSSRTAKNIQYF	TGTGCCAGCAGCTCCCGTACAGCCAAAAACATTCAGTACTTC
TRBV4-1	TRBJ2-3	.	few	CASSDRTSTDTQYF	TGCGCCAGCAGCGATCGGACTAGCACAGATACGCAGTATTTT
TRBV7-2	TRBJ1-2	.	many	CASSPGQPPGYGYTF	TGTGCCAGCAGCCCAGGACAACCTCCTGGCTATGGCTACACCTTC
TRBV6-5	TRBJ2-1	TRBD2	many	CASTPNSGGLSYNEQFF	TGTGCCAGCACCCCGAATAGCGGGGGCCTCTCCTACAATGAGCAGTTCTTC
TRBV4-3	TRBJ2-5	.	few	CASSQDPGLEPQYF	TGCGCCAGCAGCCAAGATCCAGGTTTAGAGCCCCAGTACTTC